The rows below give T cell receptor beta chains drawn from one sample of a study of Graves' ophthalmopathy and Graves' hyperthyroidism. One entry per CDR3 protein results from TCRdb running MiXCR on the multiplex PCR reads. The repertoire holds about 390,000 distinct CDR3 sequences, roughly 15% seen once, with approximately 7% in the top ten. Sequencing used peripheral blood. Every receptor here comes from a woman aged 18-29 years with stable Graves' hyperthyroidism. Both conserved end residues are part of each CDR3. The D gene is left open where the match is weak. Clone size is not always given. Where it is, it says once, few, many or a class for expanded clones.

abundance	d_gene	v_gene	j_gene	CDR3nt	CDR3aa
once	-	TRBV6-1	TRBJ2-7	TGTGCCAGCAGTGGACCCTCCGAGCAGTACTTC	CASSGPSEQYF
-	TRBD2	TRBV7-2	TRBJ2-5	TGTGCCAGCAGCTTAGCCCGACTAGCGGGAGGGGAGACCCAGTACTTC	CASSLARLAGGETQYF
many	-	TRBV15	TRBJ2-5	TGTGCCACCAGCAGAGATGGTCGGGTAGAAGAGACCCAGTACTTC	CATSRDGRVEETQYF
many	-	TRBV12-3/TRBV12-4	TRBJ1-5	TGTGCCAGCAGTTTAGTGGCAGTCAATCAGCCCCAGCATTTT	CASSLVAVNQPQHF
many	-	TRBV7-2	TRBJ2-4	TGTGCCAGCAGCCACTGGCTGGGGGCGCGGGCCAAAAACATTCAGTACTTC	CASSHWLGARAKNIQYF
few	-	TRBV13	TRBJ1-1	TGTGCCAGCAGCCGGGCCAGAGGGCCTGAAGCTTTCTTT	CASSRARGPEAFF
few	-	TRBV5-8	TRBJ2-7	TGTGCCAGCAACTCTTACGAGCAGTACTTC	CASNSYEQYF
many	TRBD1	TRBV6-6	TRBJ1-1	TGTGCCAGCAGTTACTCGGGACAGCCCTCTTCTCGAGCTTTCTTT	CASSYSGQPSSRAFF
many	-	TRBV6-1	TRBJ1-5	TGTGCCAGCAGCGACCGACAGCAAGCAAATCAGCCCCAGCATTTT	CASSDRQQANQPQHF
many	-	TRBV29-1	TRBJ1-1	TGCAGCGTCATACAAGGCACTGAAGCTTTCTTT	CSVIQGTEAFF
few	-	TRBV18	TRBJ1-1	TGTGCCAGCTCACCCGGGAGGGTGAGTTTAACTGAAGCTTTCTTT	CASSPGRVSLTEAFF
many	-	TRBV7-8	TRBJ2-5	TGTGCCAGCAGCCCTACATACCAAGAGACCCAGTACTTC	CASSPTYQETQYF